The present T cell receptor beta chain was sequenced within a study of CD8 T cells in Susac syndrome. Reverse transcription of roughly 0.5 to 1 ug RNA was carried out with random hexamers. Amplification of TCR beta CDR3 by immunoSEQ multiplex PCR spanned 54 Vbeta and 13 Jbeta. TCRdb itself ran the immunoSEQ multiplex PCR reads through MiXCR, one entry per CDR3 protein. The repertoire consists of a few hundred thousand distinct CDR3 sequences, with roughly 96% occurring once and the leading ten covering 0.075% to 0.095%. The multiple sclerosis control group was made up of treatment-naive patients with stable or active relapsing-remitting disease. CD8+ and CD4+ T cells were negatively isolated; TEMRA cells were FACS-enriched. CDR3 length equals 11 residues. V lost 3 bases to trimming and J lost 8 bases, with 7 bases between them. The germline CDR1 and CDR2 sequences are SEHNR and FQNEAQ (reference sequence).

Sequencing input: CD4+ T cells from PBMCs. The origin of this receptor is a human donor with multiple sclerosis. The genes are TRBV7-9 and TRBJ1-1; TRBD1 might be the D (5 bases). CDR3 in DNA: TGTGCCAGCAGCTTCCGGGACGAAGCTTTCTTT. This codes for CASSFRDEAFF. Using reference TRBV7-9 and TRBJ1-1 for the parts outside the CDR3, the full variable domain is DTGVSQNPRHKITKRGQNVTFRCDPISEHNRLYWYRQTLGQGPEFLTYFQNEAQLEKSRLLSDRFSAERPKGSFSTLEIQRTEQGDSAMYLCASSFRDEAFFGQGTRLTVV.